This T cell receptor (beta chain) was identified during a study of vaccination and CD4 T cells after COVID-19. Across the study: Blood was drawn a median around 70 days post second dose, range 14 to 241. General observations from the study: Spike mono-reactivity was the property of 304 of 307 vaccine-specific clones in convalescent patients. Only post-vaccination samples contained a median approximately 85% of the reactive clones in convalescent patients. Reactive clonotype counts went from median about 20 after infection to roughly 41 after vaccination, nonsignificantly.

Germline V gene data show CDR1 as MDHEN and CDR2 as SYDVKM. CDR3 length: 16 residues. Comments on this clonotype: Its target is not known. A read error may account for a junction end that differs from germline.

TCRdb redid the calling of the PCR reads with MiXCR, one entry per CDR3 protein. In the table there are about 19,000 distinct CDR3 sequences, roughly 60% of which are singletons. The TCR was taken from a human donor who had recovered from COVID-19. The specimen comprised CD4+ T cells from blood, sampled before SARS-CoV-2 vaccination. This rearrangement joins TRBV28 to TRBJ1-5; D is perhaps TRBD1 (6 bases). This CDR3 reads CASRGNREGANQPRHF. For the CDR3, the DNA is TGTGCCAGCAGGGGTAACAGGGAGGGCGCCAATCAGCCCCGGCATTTT.